This T cell receptor (beta chain) derives from a study of blood T cell repertoires in COVID-19. At the level of the study: Acute and convalescent COVID-19 specimens originated in the United States, Italy and Spain. Sources were T cells, B-cell-depleted T cells, or PBMCs; the material itself was cDNA or gDNA.

With V trimmed by 7 bases and J by 1 base, 7 bases remained unmatched. Germline V gene sequence: CDR1 GTSNPN, CDR2 SVGIG (reference sequence). This CDR3 spans 13 amino acids. As processed by the authors: The authors estimated nucleated cell counts from reference gene primer amplification. Sequencing was performed with immunoSEQ multiplex PCR; in TCRdb, only in-frame clones are kept and a portion is missing. The DNA was the basis for D and trimming; V, J and clone size are from that table. The sample has 200,000 to 250,000 clones, 87% seen once. Cohorts were based on clinical histories the participants reported.

Sequencing was carried out using PBMCs or T cells enriched from blood (not recorded which). This TCR derives from a man aged 25-40 years who had recovered from COVID-19. The chain links TRBV30 to TRBJ2-7; 7 bases match TRBD2. Written as DNA, the CDR3 is TGTGCCTTGGACCCCGGGGGGTCCTACGAGCAGTACTTC. It encodes CALDPGGSYEQYF.